One and the same sample provided the 4 T cell receptor beta chains below, sequenced in a study of lymphopenia after photon versus proton radiotherapy. Method: immunoSEQ multiplex PCR; TCRdb's copy keeps in-frame clones and lacks some. The data show approximately 71,000 clones, approximately 90% seen once. Sequencing used peripheral blood, obtained from a patient treated with photon-based radiotherapy. Receptor source: a woman in her 70s with pancreatic cancer.

The J gene is TRBJ1-5, the V gene TRBV14; D gene unclear. There are 13 residues in the CDR3. Trimming cost V 0 bases and J 14 bases, with 14 bases left between them. The germline V gene encodes CDR1 SGHDN and CDR2 FVKESK. The CDR3 DNA reads TGTGCCAGCAGCCAAGATCTTCGTAGCACCAAGCATTTT. Translating gives CASSQDLRSTKHF.

The V call is TRBV4-3, the J call TRBJ2-5; TRBD2 agrees at 10 bases. The CDR3 extends over 18 amino acids. CDR1 is LGHNA, CDR2 YSLEER, per germline. V was pared by 0 bases and J by 1 base, with 8 bases of the junction left unmatched. The CDR3 protein is CASSQDRPSGRPQETQYF. Written as DNA, the CDR3 is TGCGCCAGCAGCCAAGATCGGCCTAGCGGGAGACCCCAAGAGACCCAGTACTTC.

V and J are TRBV5-8 and TRBJ2-5, with unresolved D. This CDR3 spans 13 amino acids. V was cut by 5 bases and J by 4 bases, with 12 bases left in between. Germline V gene sequence: CDR1 SGHTS, CDR2 YDEGEE. CDR3 region: CASRVWVSETQYF. CDR3 coding DNA: TGTGCCAGCAGGGTGTGGGTCTCAGAGACCCAGTACTTC. The full variable domain, in which reference TRBV5-8 and TRBJ2-5 provide the parts outside the CDR3, is EAGVTQSPTHLIKTRGQQATLRCSPISGHTSVYWYQQALGLGLQFLLWYDEGEERNRGNFPPRFSGRQFPNYSSELNVNALELEDSALYLCASRVWVSETQYFGPGTRLLVL.

The sample holds one count of this clone. This chain links TRBV5-1 with TRBJ2-1; D is unclear. CDR1 is SGHRS and CDR2 is YFSETQ in the germline V gene. The CDR3 has 14 residues. Trimming cost V 5 bases and J 5 bases, with 14 bases left between them. The CDR3 spells CASRGPRSDNEQFF. As DNA, the CDR3 is TGCGCCAGCAGAGGACCGCGCTCGGACAATGAGCAGTTCTTC.